This passage covers 15 T cell receptor beta chains from one sample sequenced in a study of technical replicates of blood from a handful of donors. Some clones are missing from TCRdb's copy, which holds only in-frame ones; the method was immunoSEQ multiplex PCR. The sample includes about 89,000 clones, approximately 93% seen only once; the top ten take 0.2% to 0.25%. Material: T cells isolated from PBMCs. The receptors were gathered from a human donor in good health.

The CDR3 DNA is TGTGCCTGGAGTGTAAAGGAGGAACTGTTTTTT. Its translation: CAWSVKEELFF. J is TRBJ1-4 and V is TRBV30; D not resolved. Germline CDR1 and CDR2: GTSNPN and SVGIG (reference sequence). This CDR3 is built from 11 residues. The V gene lost 0 bases and the J gene lost 12 bases, with 8 bases spanning the gap. Full variable domain (missing parts from reference TRBV30 and TRBJ1-4): SQTIHQWPATLVQPVGSPLSLECTVEGTSNPNLYWYRQAAGRGLQLLFYSVGIGQISSEVPQNLSASRPQDRQFILSSKKLLLSDSGFYLCAWSVKEELFFGSGTQLSVL.

The genes are TRBV7-9 and TRBJ2-1; TRBD2 matches 11 bases. CDR1 and CDR2 (germline): SEHNR, FQNEAQ (reference sequence). CDR3 size: 18 residues. V gave up 0 bases and J gave up 8 bases; unmatched junction bases: 12. The CDR3 DNA is TGTGCCAGCAGCTTAGCCACTAGCGGGAGAATATTTTTGGATGAGCAGTTCTTC. Translation gives CASSLATSGRIFLDEQFF.

V is TRBV27 and J is TRBJ2-1; D unresolved. The CDR3 covers 15 residues. V dropped 7 bases and J dropped 4 bases, with 17 bases sitting between them. From germline, CDR1 is MNHEY and CDR2 SMNVEV (reference sequence). CDR3 amino acids: CASTLGPNPYNEQFF. The CDR3 nucleotides read TGTGCCAGCACCCTTGGCCCGAACCCTTACAATGAGCAGTTCTTC.

This rearrangement joins TRBV6-5 to TRBJ2-1; a weak D match, TRBD2 (7 bases). With 6 bases removed from V and 8 bases from J, the gap between germline ends came to 17 bases. Germline V gene data show CDR1 as MNHEY and CDR2 as SVGAGI. The CDR3 has 14 amino acids. In DNA, the CDR3 is TGTGCCAGCAGCAAAAGGGGGGGATGGGATGAGCAGTTCTTC. This gives the protein CASSKRGGWDEQFF.

The chain employs TRBV27 and TRBJ2-2; 13 bases are a match to TRBD2. Trimming cost V 5 bases and J 0 bases; bases outside gene matches: 6. CDR3 length: 18 amino acids. The germline V gene encodes CDR1 MNHEY and CDR2 SMNVEV (reference sequence). DNA for the CDR3: TGTGCCAGCAGTAAAGGACTAGCGGGAGTGGCGAACACCGGGGAGCTGTTTTTT. It translates to CASSKGLAGVANTGELFF.

The rearrangement joins TRBV29-1 to TRBJ2-7; D is perhaps TRBD1 (6 bases). V shed 6 bases and J shed 2 bases, with 14 bases lying between them. This CDR3 has 13 amino acids. The germline V gene has CDR1 SQVTM and CDR2 ANQGSEA. The CDR3: CSVQGRTAYEQYF. The DNA of the CDR3 is TGCAGCGTGCAGGGGAGAACGGCCTACGAGCAGTACTTC.

The V gene is TRBV13, the J gene TRBJ2-2; weak D call: TRBD1 (5 bases). In germline, CDR1 is PRHDT, CDR2 FYEKMQ (reference sequence). The CDR3 runs to 18 residues. The V and J ends lost 4 bases and 1 base respectively, with 19 bases between them. CDR3 amino acids: CASSSRGWGRENTGELFF. DNA of the CDR3: TGTGCCAGCAGCTCCCGAGGATGGGGCAGGGAGAACACCGGGGAGCTGTTTTTT.

The chain employs TRBV27 and TRBJ1-1, with D uncertain. Trimming stripped 3 bases from V and 8 bases from J, with 16 bases between. This CDR3 has 14 amino acids. Germline V CDR1 and CDR2: MNHEY, SMNVEV (reference sequence). CDR3 in DNA: TGTGCCAGCAGTTTGATTCCCGTTATAACAGAAGCTTTCTTT. Translation: CASSLIPVITEAFF.

This clone was picked up one time. V is TRBV6-1 and J is TRBJ1-2, with D possibly TRBD1 on 5 matching bases. There are 14 residues in the CDR3. Germline CDR1 and CDR2: MNHNS and SASEGT. Deletions cut 6 bases from V and 4 bases from J, with 15 bases between. The CDR3 protein is CASRSGAGGYGYTF. DNA for the CDR3: TGTGCCAGCAGATCAGGCGCGGGGGGCTATGGCTACACCTTC.

The V gene is TRBV19, the J gene TRBJ1-3, with 7 bases matching TRBD1. In germline, CDR1 is LNHDA, CDR2 SQIVND (reference sequence). The CDR3 length is 15 residues. The J segment lost 3 bases and the V segment lost 6 bases, leaving 8 bases of the junction unmatched. The CDR3 DNA sequence: TGTGCCAGTAGCACCCGGGACAGCTTTGGAAACACCATATATTTT. This codes for CASSTRDSFGNTIYF.

The V gene is TRBV7-8, the J gene TRBJ2-1; the match to TRBD2 covers 12 bases. Trimming removed 4 bases from V and 8 bases from J; junction bases left unmatched: 12. The CDR3 is made up of 17 amino acids. CDR1 is SGHVS and CDR2 is FQNEAQ in the germline V gene. DNA for the CDR3: TGTGCCAGCAGCTCCTTACGACTGACTAGCGGGAGATATGAGCAGTTCTTC. Its translation: CASSSLRLTSGRYEQFF.

This clone was detected once. The chain combines TRBV27 with TRBJ2-4; 7 bases match TRBD2. This CDR3 is 16 amino acids long. The germline CDR1 and CDR2 sequences are MNHEY and SMNVEV (reference sequence). Unmatched junction bases numbered 4, after V lost 2 bases and J lost 0 bases. The CDR3 coding sequence is TGTGCCAGCAGTTTAAGTTTAGCGGGAGCCAAAAACATTCAGTACTTC. It codes for CASSLSLAGAKNIQYF.

J is TRBJ2-2 and V is TRBV27; 8 bases are a match to TRBD2. Trimming removed 5 bases from V and 2 bases from J; junction bases left unmatched: 4. Germline lookup yields CDR1 MNHEY and CDR2 SMNVEV (reference sequence). The CDR3 contains 15 residues. In DNA form, the CDR3 reads TGTGCCAGCAGTATCCTAGCGGGTAACACCGGGGAGCTGTTTTTT. It encodes CASSILAGNTGELFF.

CDR3 DNA sequence: TGTGCCAGCAGCTTAGGGCGGACGAAGGACATCTGGTTCTACACCTTC. Translation gives CASSLGRTKDIWFYTF. The genes are TRBV7-8 and TRBJ1-2, with a tentative D call TRBD1 (5 bases). Germline CDR1 is SGHVS and CDR2 is FQNEAQ. This CDR3 has 16 amino acids. Trimming took 1 base from V and 10 from J, leaving 22 bases between them.

V and J are TRBV5-1 and TRBJ2-3; unclear D gene. The ends were cut back, 1 base at V and 2 bases at J, with 8 bases in the middle. The CDR3 has 14 residues. Germline CDR1 SGHRS, CDR2 YFSETQ. The CDR3 DNA reads as TGCGCCAGCAGCTTGAACAGCCTCACAGATACGCAGTATTTT. Its translation is CASSLNSLTDTQYF.